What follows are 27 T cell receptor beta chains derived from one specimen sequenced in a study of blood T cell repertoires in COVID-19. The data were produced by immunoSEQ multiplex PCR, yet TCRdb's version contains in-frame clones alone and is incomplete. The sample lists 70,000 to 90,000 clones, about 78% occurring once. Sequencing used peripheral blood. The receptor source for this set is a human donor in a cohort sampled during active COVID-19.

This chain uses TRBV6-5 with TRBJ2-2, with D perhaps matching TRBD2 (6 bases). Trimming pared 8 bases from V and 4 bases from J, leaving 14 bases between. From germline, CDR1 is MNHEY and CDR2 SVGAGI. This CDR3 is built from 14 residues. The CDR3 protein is CASGGVAGTGELFF. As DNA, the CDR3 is TGTGCCAGCGGAGGGGTTGCCGGCACCGGGGAGCTGTTTTTT.

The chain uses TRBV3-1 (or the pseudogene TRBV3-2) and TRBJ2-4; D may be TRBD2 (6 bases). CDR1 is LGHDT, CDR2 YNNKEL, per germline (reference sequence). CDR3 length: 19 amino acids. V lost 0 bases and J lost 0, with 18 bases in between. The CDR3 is CASSQERSGRGLAKNIQYF. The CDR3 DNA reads TGTGCCAGCAGCCAAGAGAGATCCGGACGGGGACTAGCCAAAAACATTCAGTACTTC.

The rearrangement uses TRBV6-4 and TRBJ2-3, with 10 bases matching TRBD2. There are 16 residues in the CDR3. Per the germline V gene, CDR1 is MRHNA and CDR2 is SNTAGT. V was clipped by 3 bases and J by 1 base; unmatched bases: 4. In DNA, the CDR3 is TGTGCCAGCAGTGAGGCCGGGACTAGCGGCACAGATACGCAGTATTTT. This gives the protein CASSEAGTSGTDTQYF.

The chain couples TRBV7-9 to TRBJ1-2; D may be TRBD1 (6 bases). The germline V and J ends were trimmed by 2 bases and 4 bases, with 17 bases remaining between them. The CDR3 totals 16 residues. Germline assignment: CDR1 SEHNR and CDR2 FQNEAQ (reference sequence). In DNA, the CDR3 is TGTGCCAGCAGCTTACCTGTCTCTGGGGGCCTCTATGGCTACACCTTC. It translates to CASSLPVSGGLYGYTF.

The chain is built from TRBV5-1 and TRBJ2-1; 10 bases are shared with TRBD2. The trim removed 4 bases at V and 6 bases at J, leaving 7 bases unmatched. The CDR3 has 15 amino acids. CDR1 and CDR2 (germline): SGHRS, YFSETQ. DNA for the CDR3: TGCGCCAGCAGCATAGCGGGGGGTCCTTCCAATGAGCAGTTCTTC. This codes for CASSIAGGPSNEQFF. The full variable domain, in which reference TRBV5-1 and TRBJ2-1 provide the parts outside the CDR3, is KAGVTQTPRYLIKTRGQQVTLSCSPISGHRSVSWYQQTPGQGLQFLFEYFSETQRNKGNFPGRFSGRQFSNSRSEMNVSTLELGDSALYLCASSIAGGPSNEQFFGPGTRLTVL.

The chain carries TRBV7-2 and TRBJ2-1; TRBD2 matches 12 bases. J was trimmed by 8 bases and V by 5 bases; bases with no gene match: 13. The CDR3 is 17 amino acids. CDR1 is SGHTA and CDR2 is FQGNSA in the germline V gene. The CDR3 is CASSIDLTSGSSDEQFF. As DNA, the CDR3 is TGTGCCAGCAGCATCGACCTGACTAGCGGGAGTTCCGATGAGCAGTTCTTC.

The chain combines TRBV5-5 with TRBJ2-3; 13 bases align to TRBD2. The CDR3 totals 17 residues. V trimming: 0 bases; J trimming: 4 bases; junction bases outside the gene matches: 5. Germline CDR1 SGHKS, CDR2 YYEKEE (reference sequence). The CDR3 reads CASSLGRTSGGSDTQYF. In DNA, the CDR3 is TGTGCCAGCAGCTTGGGTAGGACTAGCGGGGGCTCAGATACGCAGTATTTT.

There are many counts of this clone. The CDR3 sequence is CASSQGEATLTGELFF. As DNA, the CDR3 is TGTGCCAGCAGCCAAGGTGAAGCTACTCTGACCGGGGAGCTGTTTTTT. This chain connects TRBV3-1 (or the pseudogene TRBV3-2) to TRBJ2-2; D not resolved. This CDR3 comprises 16 residues. The V end was cut by 1 base, the J end by 5 bases, with 14 bases between. Germline V gene data show CDR1 as LGHDT and CDR2 as YNNKEL (reference sequence).

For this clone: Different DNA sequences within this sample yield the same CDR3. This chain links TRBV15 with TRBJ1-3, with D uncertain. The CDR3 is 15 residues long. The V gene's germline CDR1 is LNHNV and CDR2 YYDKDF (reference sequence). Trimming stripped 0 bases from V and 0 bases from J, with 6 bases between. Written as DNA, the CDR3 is TGTGCCACCAGCAGAGATCTGAGCTCTGGAAACACCATATATTTT. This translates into CATSRDLSSGNTIYF.

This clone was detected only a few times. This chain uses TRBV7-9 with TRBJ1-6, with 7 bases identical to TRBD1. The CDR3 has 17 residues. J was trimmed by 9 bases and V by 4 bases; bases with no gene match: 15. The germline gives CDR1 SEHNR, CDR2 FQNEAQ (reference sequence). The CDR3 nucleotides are TGTGCCAGCAGCTCCCCTCTAGGGACAGCCCCTAGTTCACCCCTCCACTTT. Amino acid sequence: CASSSPLGTAPSSPLHF.

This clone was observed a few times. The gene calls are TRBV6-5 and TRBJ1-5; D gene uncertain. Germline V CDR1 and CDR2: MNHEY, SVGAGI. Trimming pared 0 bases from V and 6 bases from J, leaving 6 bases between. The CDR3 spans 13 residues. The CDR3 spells CASSYSLSQPQHF. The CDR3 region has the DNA TGTGCCAGCAGTTACTCGCTTAGTCAGCCCCAGCATTTT.

The CDR3, as DNA: TGTGCCAGCAGCTCCAGGGAGGTCACTGAAGCTTTCTTT. This encodes CASSSREVTEAFF. This chain links TRBV7-8 with TRBJ1-1, with D possibly TRBD1 on 5 matching bases. This CDR3 region has 13 residues. Looked up from germline, CDR1 is SGHVS and CDR2 is FQNEAQ. Between the trimmed V and J ends, which lost 4 bases and 4 bases, there was a span of 10 bases.

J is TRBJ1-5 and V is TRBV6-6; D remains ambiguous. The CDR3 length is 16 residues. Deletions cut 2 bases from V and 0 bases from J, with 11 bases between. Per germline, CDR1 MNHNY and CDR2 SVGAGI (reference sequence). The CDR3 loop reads CASSYPDLDSNQPQHF. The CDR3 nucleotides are TGTGCCAGCAGTTACCCGGACTTGGATAGCAATCAGCCCCAGCATTTT.

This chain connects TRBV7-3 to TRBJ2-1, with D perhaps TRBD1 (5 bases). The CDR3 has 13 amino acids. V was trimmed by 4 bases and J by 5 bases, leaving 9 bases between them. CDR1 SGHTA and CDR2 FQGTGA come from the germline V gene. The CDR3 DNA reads TGTGCCAGCAGCTCCTCAGGGAACAATGAGCAGTTCTTC. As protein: CASSSSGNNEQFF.

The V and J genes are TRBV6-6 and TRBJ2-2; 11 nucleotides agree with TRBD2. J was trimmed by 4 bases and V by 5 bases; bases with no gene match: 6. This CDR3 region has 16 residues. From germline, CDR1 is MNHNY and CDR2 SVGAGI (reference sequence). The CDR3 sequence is CASSTSGSSSTGELFF. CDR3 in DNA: TGTGCCAGCAGTACTAGCGGGAGTAGCAGCACCGGGGAGCTGTTTTTT.

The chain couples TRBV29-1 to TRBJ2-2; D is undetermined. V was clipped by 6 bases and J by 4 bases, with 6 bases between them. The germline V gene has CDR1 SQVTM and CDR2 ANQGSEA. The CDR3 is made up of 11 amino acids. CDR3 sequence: CSVLSTGELFF. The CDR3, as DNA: TGCAGCGTCCTTAGCACCGGGGAGCTGTTTTTT.

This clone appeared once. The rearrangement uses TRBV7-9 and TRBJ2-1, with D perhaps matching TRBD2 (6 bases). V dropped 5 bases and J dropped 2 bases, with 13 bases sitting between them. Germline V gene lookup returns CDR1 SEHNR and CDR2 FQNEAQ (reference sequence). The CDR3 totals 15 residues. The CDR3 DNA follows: TGTGCCAGCAGCCCTGGCGGGGAAGCCTACAATGAGCAGTTCTTC. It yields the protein CASSPGGEAYNEQFF.

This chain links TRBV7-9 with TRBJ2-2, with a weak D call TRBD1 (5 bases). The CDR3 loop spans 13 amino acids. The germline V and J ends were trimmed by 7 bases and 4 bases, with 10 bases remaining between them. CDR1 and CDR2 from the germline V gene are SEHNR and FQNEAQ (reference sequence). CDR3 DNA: TGTGCCAGCACCTCGACAGTCACCGGGGAGCTGTTTTTT. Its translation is CASTSTVTGELFF. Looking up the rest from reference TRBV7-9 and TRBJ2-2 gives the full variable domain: DTGVSQNPRHKITKRGQNVTFRCDPISEHNRLYWYRQTLGQGPEFLTYFQNEAQLEKSRLLSDRFSAERPKGSFSTLEIQRTEQGDSAMYLCASTSTVTGELFFGEGSRLTVL.

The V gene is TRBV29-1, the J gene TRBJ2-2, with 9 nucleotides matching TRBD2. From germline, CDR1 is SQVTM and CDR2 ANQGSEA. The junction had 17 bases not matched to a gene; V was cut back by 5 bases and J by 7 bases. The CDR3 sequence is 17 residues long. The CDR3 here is CSVKASGGTFLGGELFF. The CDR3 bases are TGCAGCGTTAAAGCCAGCGGGGGGACCTTCTTGGGCGGGGAGCTGTTTTTT.

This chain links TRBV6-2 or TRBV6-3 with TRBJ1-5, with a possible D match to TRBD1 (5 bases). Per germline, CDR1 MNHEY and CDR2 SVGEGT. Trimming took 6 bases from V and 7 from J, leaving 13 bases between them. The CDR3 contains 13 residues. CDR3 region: CASSLTGGQPQHF. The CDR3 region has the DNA TGTGCCAGCAGCCTGACCGGGGGACAGCCCCAGCATTTT.

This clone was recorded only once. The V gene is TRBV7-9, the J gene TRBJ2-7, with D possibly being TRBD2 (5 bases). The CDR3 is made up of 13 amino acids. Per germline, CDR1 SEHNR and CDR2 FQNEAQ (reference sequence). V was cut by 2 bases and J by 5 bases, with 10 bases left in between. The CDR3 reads CASSLWPGNEQYF. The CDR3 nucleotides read TGTGCCAGCAGCTTATGGCCGGGGAACGAGCAGTACTTC.

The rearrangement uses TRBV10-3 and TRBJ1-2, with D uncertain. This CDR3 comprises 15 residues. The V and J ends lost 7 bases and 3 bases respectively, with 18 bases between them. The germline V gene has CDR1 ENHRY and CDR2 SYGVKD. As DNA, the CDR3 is TGTGCCATCAAGTTCTTTGGGCAGGAGGACTATGGCTACACCTTC. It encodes CAIKFFGQEDYGYTF.

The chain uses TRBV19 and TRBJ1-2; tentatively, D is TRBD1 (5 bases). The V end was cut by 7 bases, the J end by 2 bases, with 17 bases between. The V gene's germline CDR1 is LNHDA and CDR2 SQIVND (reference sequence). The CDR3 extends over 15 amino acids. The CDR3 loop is CASTTLGRANYGYTF. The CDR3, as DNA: TGTGCCAGTACCACCTTGGGCAGGGCCAACTATGGCTACACCTTC.

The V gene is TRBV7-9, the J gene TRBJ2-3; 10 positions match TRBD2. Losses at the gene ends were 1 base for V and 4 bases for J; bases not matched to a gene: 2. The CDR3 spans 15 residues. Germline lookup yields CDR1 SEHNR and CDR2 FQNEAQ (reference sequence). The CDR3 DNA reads TGTGCCAGCAGCTTAGGAAGCGGGGGGGCAGATACGCAGTATTTT. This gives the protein CASSLGSGGADTQYF. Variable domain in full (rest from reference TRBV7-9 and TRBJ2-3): DTGVSQNPRHKITKRGQNVTFRCDPISEHNRLYWYRQTLGQGPEFLTYFQNEAQLEKSRLLSDRFSAERPKGSFSTLEIQRTEQGDSAMYLCASSLGSGGADTQYFGPGTRLTVL.

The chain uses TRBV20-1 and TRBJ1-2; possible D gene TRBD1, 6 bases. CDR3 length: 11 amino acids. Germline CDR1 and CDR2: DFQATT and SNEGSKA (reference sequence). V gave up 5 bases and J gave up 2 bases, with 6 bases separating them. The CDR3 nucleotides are TGCAGTGCTGGACAGAACTATGGCTACACCTTC. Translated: CSAGQNYGYTF.

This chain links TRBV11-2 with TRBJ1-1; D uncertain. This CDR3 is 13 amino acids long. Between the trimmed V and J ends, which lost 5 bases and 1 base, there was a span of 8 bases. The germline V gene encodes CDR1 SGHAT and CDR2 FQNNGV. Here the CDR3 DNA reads TGTGCCAGCAGCCAACAGCAGAACACTGAAGCTTTCTTT. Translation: CASSQQQNTEAFF. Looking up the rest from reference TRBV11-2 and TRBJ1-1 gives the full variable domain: EAGVAQSPRYKIIEKRQSVAFWCNPISGHATLYWYQQILGQGPKLLIQFQNNGVVDDSQLPKDRFSAERLKGVDSTLKIQPAKLEDSAVYLCASSQQQNTEAFFGQGTRLTVV.

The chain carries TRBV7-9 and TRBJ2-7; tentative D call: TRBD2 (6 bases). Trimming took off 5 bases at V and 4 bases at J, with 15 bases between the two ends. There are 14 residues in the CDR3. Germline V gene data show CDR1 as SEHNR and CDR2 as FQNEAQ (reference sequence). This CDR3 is CASSSMRDGYEQYV. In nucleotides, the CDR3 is TGTGCCAGCAGCAGTATGCGGGACGGATACGAGCAGTACGTC.